Listed here are 9 T cell receptor beta chains from one sample, sequenced in a study of shared T cell receptors in the human thymus. Here immunoSEQ multiplex PCR was the method, and the copy in TCRdb shows in-frame clones only, minus some. This sample yields hundreds of thousands of clones, of which around 87% are seen a single time; under 0.01% belongs to the top ten. These records were also assigned to another study, of human thymus T cells.

The sequenced sample consisted of thymocytes. These receptor sequences come from a boy under two years old with a congenital heart defect.

Comments on this clone: The junction shows a germline mismatch at one end, possibly a read error. The chain couples TRBV7-7 to TRBJ2-5; possible D gene TRBD1, 6 bases. The germline V gene has CDR1 SSHAT and CDR2 FNYEAQ (reference sequence). The CDR3 is made up of 16 amino acids. Written as DNA, the CDR3 is TGTGCTAGCAGCACCCAAAATACAGGGTTAAAGGAGACCCAGTACTTC. Its translation is CASSTQNTGLKETQYF.

The rearrangement uses TRBV2 and TRBJ2-1; 15 nucleotides match TRBD2. The CDR3 runs to 17 residues. The V gene's germline CDR1 is SNHLY and CDR2 FYNNEI. J lost 4 bases, V lost 5 bases, and 6 bases had no gene match. DNA of the CDR3: TGTGCCAGCAGTACGACCGGGACTAGCGGGAGGTACAATGAGCAGTTCTTC. Its translation is CASSTTGTSGRYNEQFF. Looking up the rest from reference TRBV2 and TRBJ2-1 gives the full variable domain: EPEVTQTPSHQVTQMGQEVILRCVPISNHLYFYWYRQILGQKVEFLVSFYNNEISEKSEIFDDQFSVERPDGSNFTLKIRSTKLEDSAMYFCASSTTGTSGRYNEQFFGPGTRLTVL.

The chain recombines TRBV30 with TRBJ1-1; D may be TRBD1 (5 bases). The CDR3 consists of 14 residues. The V end lost 3 bases, the J end lost 2 bases, and 13 bases lay between the germline ends. From germline, CDR1 is GTSNPN and CDR2 SVGIG (reference sequence). CDR3 bases: TGTGCCTGGAGGGGGCCTCGGCTAAACACTGAAGCTTTCTTT. Its translation is CAWRGPRLNTEAFF.

The chain couples TRBV9 to TRBJ1-6; 11 bases map to TRBD1. Per germline, CDR1 SGDLS and CDR2 YYNGEE. This CDR3 contains 13 residues. The CDR3 DNA follows: TGTTCCGGGACAGGGGGTTGGAATTCACCCCTCCACTTT. This codes for CSGTGGWNSPLHF.

The genes are TRBV5-8 and TRBJ2-7; 11 positions agree with TRBD2. Trimming at V came to 1 base and at J to 1 base, leaving 1 base not matched to a gene. CDR3 length equals 15 residues. The germline V gene encodes CDR1 SGHTS and CDR2 YDEGEE. The CDR3: CASSLLAGGSYEQYF. The CDR3 DNA reads as TGTGCCAGCAGCTTGTTAGCGGGAGGGTCCTACGAGCAGTACTTC.

The gene calls are TRBV6-1 and TRBJ2-7, with D perhaps matching TRBD1 (6 bases). This CDR3 contains 14 residues. Germline CDR1 reads MNHNS; CDR2 reads SASEGT. V gave up 6 bases and J gave up 2 bases, with 14 bases separating them. CDR3 coding DNA: TGTGCCAGCAGCGCCGGGACACGAGCCTACGAGCAGTACTTC. This gives the protein CASSAGTRAYEQYF.

The rearrangement uses TRBV5-4 and TRBJ1-1; maybe TRBD1 (6 bases). Germline CDR1 reads SGHNT; CDR2 reads YYREEE (reference sequence). Trimming removed 4 bases from V and 1 base from J, with 17 bases in between. The CDR3 extends over 16 amino acids. The CDR3 DNA reads as TGTGCCAGCAGCCCGCAAGGAAGGGGGAGGAACACTGAAGCTTTCTTT. Translated, it gives CASSPQGRGRNTEAFF.

This sequence joins TRBV9 and TRBJ1-4; possible D gene TRBD1, 5 bases. Germline V gene sequence: CDR1 SGDLS, CDR2 YYNGEE. Deletions cut 3 bases from V and 4 bases from J, with 16 bases between. This CDR3 has 16 residues. The CDR3 region is CASSASKGRYNEKLFF. The CDR3 coding sequence is TGTGCCAGCAGCGCCTCCAAGGGGCGATATAATGAAAAACTGTTTTTT.

The J gene is TRBJ1-2, the V gene TRBV5-4, with 9 bases identical to TRBD1. Germline CDR1 SGHNT, CDR2 YYREEE (reference sequence). The CDR3 consists of 15 residues. Germline trimming cut 2 bases from V and 5 bases from J; bases unmatched to any gene: 7. CDR3 sequence reads: CASSFTGGKDYGYTF. CDR3 in DNA: TGTGCCAGCAGCTTCACAGGGGGCAAAGATTATGGCTACACCTTC.